This TCR beta chain was observed in a study of control samples from healthy donors and cancer patients. Germline-derived CDR1 and CDR2 are MDHEN and SYDVKM. The CDR3 runs 20 residues. V lost 4 bases and J 0 bases, leaving 27 bases between the germline ends. Method: immunoSEQ multiplex PCR; TCRdb's copy keeps in-frame clones and lacks some. The table lists about 130,000 clones, roughly 92% of them singletons, with less than 7% in the top ten. Sequenced material: blood. The TCR originated in a man between 18 and 35 years old in good health. The chain carries TRBV28 and TRBJ1-2; D is undetermined. The CDR3 DNA is TGTGCCAGCAGTTCACACCCTACCCTTATATCATTAGAGGCTAACTATGGCTACACCTTC. It encodes CASSSHPTLISLEANYGYTF.